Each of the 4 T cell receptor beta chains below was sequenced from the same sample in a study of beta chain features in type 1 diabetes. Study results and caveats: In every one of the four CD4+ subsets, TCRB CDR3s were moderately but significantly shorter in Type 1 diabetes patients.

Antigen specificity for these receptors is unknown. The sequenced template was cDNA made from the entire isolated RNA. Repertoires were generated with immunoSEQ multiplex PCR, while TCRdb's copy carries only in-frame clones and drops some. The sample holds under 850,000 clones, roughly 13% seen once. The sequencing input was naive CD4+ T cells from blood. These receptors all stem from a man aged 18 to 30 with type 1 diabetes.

CDR3 protein: CASSLSGQGAGEQYF. CDR3 DNA: TGCGCCAGCAGCTTGAGCGGACAGGGGGCAGGGGAGCAGTACTTC. The chain joins TRBV5-1 to TRBJ2-7; TRBD1 aligns across 11 bases. Losses at the gene ends were 1 base for V and 7 bases for J; bases not matched to a gene: 7. The CDR3 contains 15 residues. Germline CDR1 and CDR2: SGHRS and YFSETQ.

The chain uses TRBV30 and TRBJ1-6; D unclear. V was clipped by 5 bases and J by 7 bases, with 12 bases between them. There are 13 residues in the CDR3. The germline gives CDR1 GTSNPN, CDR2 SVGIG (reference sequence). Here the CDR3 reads CAWVKEGNSPLHF. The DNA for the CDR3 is TGTGCCTGGGTCAAGGAAGGGAATTCACCCCTCCACTTT.

The CDR3 region is CASNTGQASNQPQHF. The CDR3 region has the DNA TGTGCCAGCAACACCGGACAGGCCTCAAATCAGCCCCAGCATTTT. The chain uses TRBV25-1 and TRBJ1-5; 7 bases map to TRBD1. V lost 7 bases to trimming and J lost 4 bases; unmatched junction nucleotides: 10. There are 15 residues in the CDR3. Germline-derived CDR1 and CDR2 are MGHDK and SYGVNS.

The CDR3 DNA reads TGTGCCAGCACCGGGGGACTAGCGGGAGAGACCCAGTACTTC. This translates into CASTGGLAGETQYF. The rearrangement uses TRBV5-4 and TRBJ2-5; 12 bases fit TRBD2. The V segment lost 6 bases and the J segment 4 bases; nucleotides outside the gene matches: 4. Germline-derived CDR1 and CDR2 are SGHNT and YYREEE (reference sequence). The CDR3 is made up of 14 amino acids.